Below are 2 T cell receptor beta chains sequenced from a single sample in a study of T-cell reconstitution after alpha-beta-depleted transplantation in children. TCRbeta library construction was performed incorporating unique molecular identifiers. A single record per CDR3 protein comes from TCRdb applying MiXCR to the PCR reads. The table shows approximately 980,000 distinct CDR3 sequences, with roughly 29% occurring only once. The sample in question was PBMCs, mostly from graft donor cells, obtained 360 days after TCRalphabeta/CD19-depleted stem cell transplant. The receptors derive from a boy younger than two who had a stem cell transplant for SCID, so the T cells may come from the graft donor.

This clonotype was recorded a few times. This chain uses TRBV20-1 with TRBJ1-1; no clear D gene. V lost 6 bases and J lost 5, with 16 bases in between. The CDR3 length is 13 residues. The germline V gene has CDR1 DFQATT and CDR2 SNEGSKA (reference sequence). This CDR3 is CSAESPQPTEAFF. In nucleotides, the CDR3 is TGCAGTGCCGAGAGCCCCCAGCCGACTGAAGCTTTCTTT.

Only a few counts were recorded for this clonotype. The chain employs TRBV5-6 and TRBJ1-1; no reliable D call. Germline lookup yields CDR1 SGHDT and CDR2 YYEEEE. Trimming removed 1 base at V and 5 bases at J, with 15 bases between. The CDR3 covers 15 residues. The CDR3 DNA is TGTGCCAGCAGCTTGTTTGCAATCGTCAGGACTGAAGCTTTCTTT. Translated: CASSLFAIVRTEAFF.